The clone carrying this TCR beta chain is deemed medium-sized. Its specificity is unknown. The sample has other DNA sequences that encode this CDR3 too. Only in-frame clones appear in the TCRdb table, and some are missing; sequencing was by immunoSEQ multiplex PCR. The repertoire holds 15,000 to 20,000 clones, with about 80% as singletons. This sample is drawn from a study of OX40 agonist ivuxolimab in advanced cancers. The wider study: Anti-PD-1, anti-PD-L1 or anti-CTLA-4 therapy given earlier was allowed, and approximately 43% had some.

Notes on the study in general: CD4+ and CD8+ T cells in blood underwent clonal expansion by week 6 at 0.1 to 3.0 mg/kg. Individuals who were partial responders at 0.1-3.0 mg/kg had clonal expansion that ranked among the lowest.

Germline lookup yields CDR1 MDHEN and CDR2 SYDVKM. CDR3 length: 12 residues. The V and J ends lost 3 bases and 4 bases respectively, with 6 bases between them. This sequence joins TRBV28 and TRBJ1-2; D call uncertain. The sample consisted of CD4+ or CD8+ T cells sorted from blood, taken in a trial of the OX40 agonist ivuxolimab. This receptor was taken from an adult with an advanced solid tumor such as melanoma, head and neck, liver or kidney cancer. CDR3 region: CASSLIAYGYTF. The CDR3 DNA is TGTGCCAGCAGTTTGATTGCCTATGGCTACACCTTC.